This T cell receptor (beta chain) was found in a study of cytomegalovirus exposure and HLA in healthy donors. Broader study findings: In a later analysis, a missense DCLRE1C variant was linked to TCR beta V- and J-gene trimming.

CDR3 length equals 18 residues. Germline loops: CDR1 MDHEN, CDR2 SYDVKM. Between the trimmed V and J ends, which lost 2 bases and 2 bases, there was a span of 19 bases. Turning to this clone: What it binds is not known.

PCR primers comprised 60 Vbeta and 13 Jbeta primers. TCRdb's copy holds only in-frame clones and misses some; the assay was immunoSEQ multiplex PCR. The table records hundreds of thousands of clones, 70% to 90% of them present only once. This receptor was identified in a man aged 25 to 45 in good health and CMV-seronegative. The source material was PBMCs. The chain joins TRBV28 to TRBJ1-5; perhaps TRBD1 as D (5 bases). The CDR3 coding sequence is TGTGCCAGCAGTTTAATTATTTCGGCCCAGGGTGGCAATCAGCCCCAGCATTTT. Its translation is CASSLIISAQGGNQPQHF.